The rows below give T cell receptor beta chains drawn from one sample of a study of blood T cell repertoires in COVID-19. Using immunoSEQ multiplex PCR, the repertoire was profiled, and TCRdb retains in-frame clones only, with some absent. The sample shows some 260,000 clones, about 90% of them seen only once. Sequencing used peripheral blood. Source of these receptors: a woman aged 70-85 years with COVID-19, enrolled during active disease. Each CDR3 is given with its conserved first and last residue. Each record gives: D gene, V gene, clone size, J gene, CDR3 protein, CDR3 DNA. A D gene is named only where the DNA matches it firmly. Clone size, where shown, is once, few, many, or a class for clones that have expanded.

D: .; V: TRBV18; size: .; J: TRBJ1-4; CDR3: CASSPTATNEKLFF; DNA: TGTGCCAGCTCACCGACAGCAACTAATGAAAAACTGTTTTTT
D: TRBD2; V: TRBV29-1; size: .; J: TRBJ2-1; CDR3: CSVDMTGGPDEQFF; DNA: TGCAGCGTTGATATGACGGGAGGGCCCGATGAGCAGTTCTTC
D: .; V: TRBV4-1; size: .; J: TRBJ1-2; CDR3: CASSQWQGRDGYTF; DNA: TGCGCCAGCAGCCAATGGCAGGGCAGGGATGGCTACACCTTC
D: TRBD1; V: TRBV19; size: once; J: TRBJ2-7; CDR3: CASSRDRSYEQYF; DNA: TGTGCCAGTAGCCGGGACAGGTCCTACGAGCAGTACTTC
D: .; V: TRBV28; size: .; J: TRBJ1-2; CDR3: CASSPTGLANYGYTF; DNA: TGTGCCAGCAGTCCCACAGGCTTAGCTAACTATGGCTACACCTTC
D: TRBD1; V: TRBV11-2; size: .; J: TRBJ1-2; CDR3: CASRPAGRGRLYGYTF; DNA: TGTGCCAGCAGGCCTGCGGGCAGGGGGCGCCTCTATGGCTACACCTTC
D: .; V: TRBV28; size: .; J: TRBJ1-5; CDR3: CASVGGGRYSNQPQHF; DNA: TGTGCCAGCGTTGGGGGGGGCAGGTATAGCAATCAGCCCCAGCATTTT
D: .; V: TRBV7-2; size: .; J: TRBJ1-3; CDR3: CASSLDTVGNTIYF; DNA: TGTGCCAGCAGCTTGGACACTGTCGGCAACACCATATATTTT
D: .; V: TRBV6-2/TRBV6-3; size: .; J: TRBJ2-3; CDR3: CASSLAVSPSDTQYF; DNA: TGTGCCAGCAGTTTAGCGGTCAGCCCCTCAGATACGCAGTATTTT
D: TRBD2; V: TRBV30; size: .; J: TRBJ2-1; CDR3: CAWSVRGGSYNEQFF; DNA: TGTGCCTGGAGTGTACGGGGGGGCTCCTACAATGAGCAGTTCTTC
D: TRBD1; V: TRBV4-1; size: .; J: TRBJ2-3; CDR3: CASSRGQGDTQYF; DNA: TGCGCCAGCAGCCGAGGACAGGGGGATACGCAGTATTTT
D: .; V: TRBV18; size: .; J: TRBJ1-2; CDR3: CASSPGTAYGYTF; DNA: TGTGCCAGCTCACCGGGTACAGCTTATGGCTACACCTTC
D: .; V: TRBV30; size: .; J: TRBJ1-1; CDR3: CAWSEQTNTEAFF; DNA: TGTGCCTGGAGTGAACAGACGAACACTGAAGCTTTCTTT
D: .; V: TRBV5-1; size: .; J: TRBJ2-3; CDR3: CASKAHGTSSTDTQYF; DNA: TGCGCCAGCAAGGCCCACGGGACATCTTCCACAGATACGCAGTATTTT
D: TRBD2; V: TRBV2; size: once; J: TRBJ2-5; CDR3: CAGAGTSQETQYF; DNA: TGTGCCGGAGCAGGGACTAGCCAAGAGACCCAGTACTTC
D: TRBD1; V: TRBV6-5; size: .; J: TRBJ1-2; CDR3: CASSYKGAGASYGYTF; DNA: TGTGCCAGCAGTTACAAGGGGGCTGGAGCCTCTTATGGCTACACCTTC
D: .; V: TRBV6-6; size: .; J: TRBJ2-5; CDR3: CASRDGGRGYQETQYF; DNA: TGTGCCAGCAGAGACGGGGGCAGGGGGTACCAAGAGACCCAGTACTTC
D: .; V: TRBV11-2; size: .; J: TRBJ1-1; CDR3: CASSSQGQGTEAFF; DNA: TGTGCCAGCAGCTCCCAGGGTCAGGGGACTGAAGCTTTCTTT
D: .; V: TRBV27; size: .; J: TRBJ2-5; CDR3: CASSLRGVGTEKETQYF; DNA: TGTGCCAGCAGTTTAAGGGGGGTCGGGACAGAGAAAGAGACCCAGTACTTC
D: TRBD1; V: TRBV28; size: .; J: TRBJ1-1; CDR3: CASSLLDRGLTEAFF; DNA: TGTGCCAGCAGTTTATTGGACAGGGGGCTTACTGAAGCTTTCTTT
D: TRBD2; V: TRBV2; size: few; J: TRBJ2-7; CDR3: CASSDSGGPYEQYF; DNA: TGTGCCAGCAGTGACTCGGGAGGGCCCTACGAGCAGTACTTC
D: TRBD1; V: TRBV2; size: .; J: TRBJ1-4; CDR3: CASSSDREGEKLFF; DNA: TGTGCCAGCTCCTCGGACAGGGAAGGTGAAAAACTGTTTTTT